This T cell receptor beta chain was recovered during a study of OX40 agonist ivuxolimab in advanced cancers. Study information: Patients took ivuxolimab, an agonistic anti-OX40 (CD134) antibody.

Produced via immunoSEQ multiplex PCR; TCRdb's table is partial and in-frame only. The repertoire includes about 20,000 clones, 70% to 90% of them detected once, and about half sits in the top ten. The CDR3 spans 11 residues. CDR1 and CDR2 (germline): MGHDK, SYGVNS. Trimming removed 8 bases from V and 5 bases from J; junction bases left unmatched: 2. The chain combines TRBV25-1 with TRBJ1-1; 7 nucleotides agree with TRBD1. The receptor comes from an adult with an advanced solid tumor such as melanoma, head and neck, liver or kidney cancer. The sample consisted of CD4+ or CD8+ T cells sorted from blood, taken in a trial of the OX40 agonist ivuxolimab. The CDR3 nucleotides read TGTGCCAGCCACAGGGGAACTGAAGCTTTCTTT. Protein product: CASHRGTEAFF.